Included here is one TCR beta chain sequence, with context. The antigen remains undetermined. The repertoire was sequenced with immunoSEQ multiplex PCR; TCRdb's copy has only in-frame clones and lacks some. The data contain about 76,000 clones, around 82% of them singletons. This entry is derived from a study of OX40 agonist ivuxolimab in advanced cancers. Study in general: As their treatment, patients were administered ivuxolimab, an agonistic anti-OX40 (CD134) antibody.

Germline CDR1 reads SNHLY; CDR2 reads FYNNEI. Trimming removed 5 bases from V and 8 bases from J, with 21 bases in between. CDR3 size: 16 residues. General study points: Also present in some nonresponders was a low level of normalized T-cell clonal expansion. CD4+ and CD8+ T cells in blood underwent clonal expansion by week 6 at 0.1 to 3.0 mg/kg. Fewer expanded clones were found on average in CD4+ than in CD8+ T cells.

The V gene is TRBV2, the J gene TRBJ1-4; no clear D gene. This specimen consisted of CD4+ or CD8+ T cells sorted from blood, obtained in a trial of the OX40 agonist ivuxolimab. This sequence originates from an adult with an advanced solid tumor such as melanoma, head and neck, liver or kidney cancer. CDR3 sequence: CASSSDHPGIGEKLFF. CDR3 bases: TGTGCCAGCAGTTCCGATCATCCAGGTATTGGCGAAAAACTGTTTTTT.